This T cell receptor (beta chain) appears in the sequencing data of a study of blood T cell repertoires in COVID-19. Study as a whole: Material from acute and convalescent COVID-19 was sourced from the United States, Italy and Spain.

Method: immunoSEQ multiplex PCR; TCRdb's copy keeps in-frame clones and lacks some. The data show about 230,000 clones, around 84% seen once. Per germline, CDR1 SEHNR and CDR2 FQNEAQ (reference sequence). V shed 5 bases and J shed 2 bases, with 13 bases lying between them. The CDR3 consists of 15 residues. Seattle's enrolled individuals joined amid active infection and were then monitored longitudinally. What was sequenced was peripheral blood. The chain carries TRBV7-9 and TRBJ1-3; a possible D gene is TRBD1 (5 bases). The source of this sequence is a man aged 50-59 years with COVID-19, enrolled during active disease. The CDR3: CASSTKTGTGNTIYF. Written as DNA, the CDR3 is TGTGCCAGCAGCACCAAAACAGGAACTGGAAACACCATATATTTT.